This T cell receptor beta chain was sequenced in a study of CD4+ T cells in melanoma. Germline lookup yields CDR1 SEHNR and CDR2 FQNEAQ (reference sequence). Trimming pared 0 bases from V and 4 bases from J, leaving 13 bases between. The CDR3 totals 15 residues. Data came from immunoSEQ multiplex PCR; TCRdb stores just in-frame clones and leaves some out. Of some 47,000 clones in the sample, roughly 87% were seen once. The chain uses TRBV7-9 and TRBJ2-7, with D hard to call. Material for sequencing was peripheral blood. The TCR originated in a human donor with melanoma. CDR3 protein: CASSLALGRSYEQYF. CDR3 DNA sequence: TGTGCCAGCAGCTTAGCGCTTGGCAGATCGTACGAGCAGTACTTC.